This is a list of T cell receptor beta chains from one sample in a study of blood T cell repertoires in COVID-19. Data came from immunoSEQ multiplex PCR; TCRdb stores just in-frame clones and leaves some out. The sample gives 5,800 or so clones, 60% to 80% of which show up once; about 15% is in the top ten. Sequenced: peripheral blood. These receptors originate from a man aged 60 to 69 with acute or convalescent COVID-19. CDR3s include the opening cysteine and the closing phenylalanine or tryptophan. The D gene is left open where the match is weak. Only some rows state a clone size, as once, few, many or a class for expanded clones.

D gene,J gene,V gene,clone size,CDR3 DNA,CDR3 protein
TRBD2,TRBJ2-7,TRBV4-3,.,TGCGCCAGCAGCCAGGATCTAGCGGGATACTACGAGCAGTACTTC,CASSQDLAGYYEQYF
.,TRBJ2-7,TRBV23-1,large,TGCGCCAGCAGTCAATCTAGATTCGGGACTCAAGACTTC,CASSQSRFGTQDF
.,TRBJ1-3,TRBV9,.,TGTGCCAGCAGGTCAGGGGACTCTGGAAACACCATATATTTT,CASRSGDSGNTIYF
TRBD1,TRBJ1-5,TRBV6-2/TRBV6-3,once,TGTGCCAGCAGTTACTCGAGGGGGACAGGGGGGCTCAATCAGCCCCAGCATTTT,CASSYSRGTGGLNQPQHF
TRBD1,TRBJ1-2,TRBV19,few,TGTGCCACTATCGTATCAGGGGGCGCTAGCTATGGCTACACCTTC,CATIVSGGASYGYTF
.,TRBJ1-4,TRBV19,.,TGTGCCAGTAGTATCGGGTCGCACAGGGCTAATGAAAAACTGTTTTTT,CASSIGSHRANEKLFF
.,TRBJ1-1,TRBV3-1/TRBV3-2,.,TGTGCCAGCAGCCAAGGGTCCGGAGTTACTGAAGCTTTCTTT,CASSQGSGVTEAFF
.,TRBJ1-2,TRBV10-2,.,TGCGCCAGCAGTGAGCGCGGGGACCACTATGGCTACACCTTC,CASSERGDHYGYTF
.,TRBJ1-3,TRBV7-3,few,TGTGCCAGCAGCTTGTCCCTCGGAAACACCATATATTTT,CASSLSLGNTIYF
.,TRBJ1-2,TRBV6-2/TRBV6-3,.,TGTGCCAGCAGCCCCCCCGCAGGGCGAATCTACACCTTC,CASSPPAGRIYTF
TRBD2,TRBJ2-1,TRBV10-3,.,TGTGCCATCAGGGCCGGGACTAGCGGGAGTAATGAGCAGTTCTTC,CAIRAGTSGSNEQFF
TRBD1,TRBJ2-7,TRBV3-1/TRBV3-2,.,TGTGCCAGCAGCCAGCCCGGACAGGGGCAGGGCGAGCAGTACTTC,CASSQPGQGQGEQYF
TRBD1,TRBJ2-7,TRBV5-4,.,TGTGCCAGCAGCCCGGGACAGACTGGCTCCTACGAGCAGTACTTC,CASSPGQTGSYEQYF
.,TRBJ2-1,TRBV5-1,.,TGCGCCAGCAGCTTGAGTGGGCAGTCAAATGAGCAGTTCTTC,CASSLSGQSNEQFF
.,TRBJ1-4,TRBV4-3,.,TGCGCCAGCAGCCAAGATCTCAGGACAGACGGAAAACTGTTTTTT,CASSQDLRTDGKLFF
.,TRBJ2-5,TRBV5-4,.,TGTGCCAGCGGCGGCCGGGAGACCCAGTACTTC,CASGGRETQYF
.,TRBJ1-2,TRBV2,.,TGTGCCAGCAGTGGAGGTGGCTACACCTTC,CASSGGGYTF
.,TRBJ1-5,TRBV19,few,TGTGCCAGTAGACCAATAGGGGACAATCAGCCCCAGCATTTT,CASRPIGDNQPQHF
TRBD1,TRBJ2-7,TRBV6-5,.,TGTGCCAGCAGAAGGACAGGAGAGAACGAGCAGTACTTC,CASRRTGENEQYF
.,TRBJ2-3,TRBV3-1/TRBV3-2,.,TGTGCCAGCAGCCAAGATTACGGGAGTCTAGATACGCAGTATTTT,CASSQDYGSLDTQYF